The T cell receptor (beta chain) under discussion was sequenced for a study of T cells in Graves' hyperthyroidism and ophthalmopathy. General study results and limits: Most expanded thyroid clonotypes above 0.001 also appeared in blood.

Aged 18 to 65, the patients had hyperthyroidism that was newly diagnosed and had lasted under 2 months. Lactation, pregnancy, other autoimmune disease or uncontrolled infection excluded patients. Thyroid ultrasound and orbital computed tomography, with clinical symptoms and serum thyroxine and TRAb, informed diagnoses. This clonotype was counted a few times. What it recognizes is unknown. TCR beta CDR3 region amplification was performed from RNA transcripts. HTBI primers were employed in a first-round RT-PCR of the TCR CDR3. A single record per CDR3 protein comes from TCRdb applying MiXCR to the multiplex PCR reads. The profile shows around 400,000 distinct CDR3 sequences, around 14% of them singletons. CDR1 is MNHEY and CDR2 is SMNVEV in the germline V gene (reference sequence). The CDR3 length is 11 residues. The V gene lost 4 bases and the J gene lost 8 bases, with 8 bases spanning the gap.

The rearrangement links TRBV27 to TRBJ1-1, with D tentatively TRBD1 (5 bases). This TCR was recovered from a woman younger than 35 with Graves' hyperthyroidism that later progressed to Graves' ophthalmopathy. The sequenced material came from blood. The CDR3 DNA follows: TGTGCCAGCAGTTGGGGGAAGGAAGCTTTCTTT. Translating it yields CASSWGKEAFF.